Described below is a single T cell receptor beta chain sequence and its context. Sample treatment: roughly 20 received Ad26.COV2.S at low or high dose, single or two shots; a few received placebo; per-sample allocation not given. It was on day 63 after the first vaccine or placebo injection that samples were taken. The sample is drawn from a study of Ad26.COV2.S vaccination and SARS-CoV-2 variants. Libraries were prepared by immunoSEQ multiplex PCR; TCRdb keeps only in-frame clonotypes and omits some of them. The sample has hundreds of thousands of clones, roughly 91% seen once. Germline V gene data show CDR1 as SGHDT and CDR2 as YYEEEE. The CDR3 has 15 residues. Trimming cost V 4 bases and J 7 bases; bases outside gene matches: 10.

Sequencing used peripheral blood, obtained in a trial of Ad26.COV2.S vaccine versus placebo. The TCR sequence derives from a person between 18 and 65 years old who received the Ad26.COV2.S COVID-19 vaccine or a placebo. V is TRBV5-6 and J is TRBJ1-4; 7 bases line up with TRBD1. The CDR3 region is CASSPEGRGTEKLFF. CDR3 DNA: TGTGCCAGCAGCCCGGAGGGCAGGGGGACTGAAAAACTGTTTTTT.